The rows below give T cell receptor beta chains drawn from one sample of a study of shared clonotypes between healthy human individuals. Assay: immunoSEQ multiplex PCR; the TCRdb copy retains only in-frame clones and omits some. Of about 680,000 clones in the sample, roughly 94% are singletons; the top ten hold 24%. Material for sequencing was naive CD8+ T cells sorted from blood. These TCRs come from a man aged 30-40 years in good health. CDR3s include the opening cysteine and the closing phenylalanine or tryptophan. A D gene is named only where the DNA matches it firmly. Rows may omit the clone size; those that give it use once, few, many or a size class.

v_call,d_call,j_call,clone_size,cdr3_nt,cdr3_aa
TRBV14,.,TRBJ2-7,.,TGTGCCAGCAGCCAAGACCCTGGCGAGCAGTACTTC,CASSQDPGEQYF
TRBV2,TRBD2,TRBJ2-7,.,TGTGCCAGCAGAACTAGCGGGAGGCCTTACTCCTACGAGCAGTACTTC,CASRTSGRPYSYEQYF
TRBV15,.,TRBJ2-7,once,TGTGCCACCAGCAGAGATATGAGCTACGAGCAGTACTTC,CATSRDMSYEQYF
TRBV5-1,TRBD1,TRBJ2-7,.,TGCGCCAGCAGCCTGACAGGGAGCAACGAGCAGTACTTC,CASSLTGSNEQYF
TRBV4-1,TRBD1,TRBJ1-1,.,TGCGCCAGCAGATACGGACAGGGGACCGGGGGGAACACTGAAGCTTTCTTT,CASRYGQGTGGNTEAFF
TRBV13,.,TRBJ2-2,.,TGTGCCAGCAGCTTAATTGGGGAGCTGTTTTTT,CASSLIGELFF
TRBV18,.,TRBJ1-2,.,TGTGCCAGCTCAGTATGGAACCAGGCGCAAGCTAACTATGGCTACACCTTC,CASSVWNQAQANYGYTF
TRBV5-1,TRBD2,TRBJ2-1,.,TGCGCCAGCAGCCGAGCGGGGCCCTCCTACAATGAGCAGTTCTTC,CASSRAGPSYNEQFF
TRBV4-1,.,TRBJ2-7,once,TGCGCCAGCAGCTTCCGGACTGTCGAAGGCTACGAGCAGTACTTC,CASSFRTVEGYEQYF
TRBV30,TRBD2,TRBJ2-4,.,TGTGCCTGGAACCTCGGGACTAGCGGGAGTGTGGGAGTTCAGTACTTC,CAWNLGTSGSVGVQYF
TRBV4-3,.,TRBJ2-2,once,TGCGCCAGCAGCCAAGATAGTCCCGGGGAGCTGTTTTTT,CASSQDSPGELFF
TRBV21-1,.,TRBJ2-7,.,TGTGCCAGCAGCGTCCGGGACGGGAGCTCCTACGAGCAGTACTTC,CASSVRDGSSYEQYF
TRBV30,.,TRBJ1-1,.,.,CAWSKSGQVFGEAFF
TRBV7-9,TRBD2,TRBJ2-1,.,TGTGCCAGCAGCTTAGGGACTAGCGTTAATGAGCAGTTCTTC,CASSLGTSVNEQFF
TRBV27,.,TRBJ1-1,.,TGTGCCAGCAGTTTAGGGGGGGGGCCGGAAGCTTTCTTT,CASSLGGGPEAFF
TRBV13,TRBD1,TRBJ2-6,.,TGTGCCAGCAGCTGGCAGGGGGCCCCAACTCGGGCTGGGGCCAACGTCCTGACTTTC,CASSWQGAPTRAGANVLTF
TRBV6-1,TRBD1,TRBJ2-4,.,TGTGCCAGCAGAAAAGGGACAGGGGACGGAAACATTCAGTACTTC,CASRKGTGDGNIQYF
TRBV25-1,.,TRBJ2-5,.,TGTGCCAGCAGTGACGATTCGGAGACCCAGTACTTC,CASSDDSETQYF
TRBV27,.,TRBJ1-2,.,TGTGCCAGCAGCACAGACCGGGACACGTTCTATGGCTACACCTTC,CASSTDRDTFYGYTF
TRBV6-5,.,TRBJ2-5,.,TGTGCCAGCAGTTACTCGCCCCAAGGGGAAAGGGAGACCCAGTACTTC,CASSYSPQGERETQYF
TRBV29-1,.,TRBJ2-1,.,TGCAGCGTTGAAGAGGAGCATGAGCAGTTCTTC,CSVEEEHEQFF